This TCR beta chain came from a study of glioma-infiltrating T cells. TCR alpha and beta CDR3 regions were amplified from RNA using iRepertoire nested multiplex PCR. TCRdb fed the multiplex PCR reads into MiXCR, producing one record per CDR3 protein. The data show about 110,000 distinct CDR3 sequences, 25% to 30% seen once. CDR3 size: 16 residues. Germline V gives CDR1 MDHEN, CDR2 SYDVKM. Trimming cost V 2 bases and J 2 bases; bases outside gene matches: 4. Many counts were recorded for this clonotype. This chain joins TRBV28 and TRBJ2-1, with 9 bases matching TRBD2. The sequence was obtained from a human donor with low-grade glioma or glioblastoma, undergoing nonglioma brain surgery, or in good health (not recorded which). Sequenced sample: glioma tissue, nonneoplastic brain tissue, or PBMCs (not recorded which). The CDR3 region is CASSLVTSGTYNEQFF. CDR3 nucleotide sequence: TGTGCCAGCAGTTTAGTGACTAGCGGTACCTACAATGAGCAGTTCTTC.